One sample yielded the 7 T cell receptor beta chains listed below, sequenced in a study of control samples from healthy donors and cancer patients. Repertoires were generated with immunoSEQ multiplex PCR, while TCRdb's copy carries only in-frame clones and drops some. The sample shows nearly 35,000 clones, approximately 93% of them seen only once. The sample consisted of PBMCs. These receptors came from a man aged 40-50 years with colorectal cancer.

CDR3 residues: CATSNDRDSYEQYF. CDR3 nucleotide sequence: TGTGCCACCAGCAACGACAGGGATAGCTACGAGCAGTACTTC. The gene calls are TRBV15 and TRBJ2-7, with 7 bases identical to TRBD1. Germline assignment: CDR1 LNHNV and CDR2 YYDKDF (reference sequence). The length of the CDR3 is 14 residues. The trim removed 4 bases at V and 3 bases at J, leaving 6 bases unmatched. Variable domain in full (rest from reference TRBV15 and TRBJ2-7): DAMVIQNPRYQVTQFGKPVTLSCSQTLNHNVMYWYQQKSSQAPKLLFHYYDKDFNNEADTPDNFQSRRPNTSFCFLDIRSPGLGDTAMYLCATSNDRDSYEQYFGPGTRLTVT.

This chain uses TRBV7-8 with TRBJ2-5; D may be TRBD2 (7 bases). In germline, CDR1 is SGHVS, CDR2 FQNEAQ. The CDR3 length is 16 residues. Deletions cut 5 bases from V and 5 bases from J, with 21 bases between. This chain's CDR3 is CASSPGGTGAGETQYF. The DNA of the CDR3 is TGTGCCAGCAGCCCGGGAGGAACGGGGGCTGGCGAGACCCAGTACTTC.

The chain joins TRBV9 to TRBJ2-1, with D unresolved. Germline assignment: CDR1 SGDLS and CDR2 YYNGEE. CDR3 length equals 16 residues. V lost 0 bases and J 2 bases, leaving 12 bases between the germline ends. CDR3: CASSVAVQATYNEQFF. CDR3 nucleotide sequence: TGTGCCAGCAGCGTAGCGGTGCAGGCAACCTACAATGAGCAGTTCTTC.

The chain uses TRBV7-2 and TRBJ1-2, with D tentatively TRBD1 (6 bases). This CDR3 comprises 17 residues. Germline V gene sequence: CDR1 SGHTA, CDR2 FQGNSA. Between the trimmed V and J ends, which lost 6 bases and 4 bases, there was a span of 24 bases. The CDR3 DNA reads TGTGCCAGCAGTTGGGGGCAGGGCCTCCGGCCATCCTATGGCTACACCTTC. It specifies CASSWGQGLRPSYGYTF.

V usage is TRBV3-1 (or the pseudogene TRBV3-2) and J usage is TRBJ1-5, with a weak D call TRBD1 (5 bases). CDR1 and CDR2 (germline): LGHDT, YNNKEL (reference sequence). V was cut by 6 bases and J by 5 bases, with 17 bases left in between. CDR3 length: 15 residues. Here the CDR3 DNA reads TGTGCCAGCAGTGATCAGGGTTCCCCACATCAGCCCCAGCATTTT. Its translation: CASSDQGSPHQPQHF.

The chain uses TRBV19 and TRBJ1-5; 9 nucleotides align to TRBD1. The J segment lost 2 bases and the V segment lost 7 bases, leaving 6 bases of the junction unmatched. The CDR3 sequence is 15 residues long. In germline, CDR1 is LNHDA, CDR2 SQIVND (reference sequence). CDR3 sequence (DNA): TGTGCCAGTACCGCGACAGGGGGAGGCAATCAGCCCCAGCATTTT. Amino acid sequence: CASTATGGGNQPQHF. Filled out from reference TRBV19 and TRBJ1-5, the complete variable domain reads DGGITQSPKYLFRKEGQNVTLSCEQNLNHDAMYWYRQDPGQGLRLIYYSQIVNDFQKGDIAEGYSVSREKKESFPLTVTSAQKNPTAFYLCASTATGGGNQPQHFGDGTRLSIL.

The V gene is TRBV6-2 or TRBV6-3, the J gene TRBJ1-6; D is possibly TRBD1 (5 bases). Trimming removed 4 bases at V and 9 bases at J, with 22 bases between. The CDR3 consists of 17 residues. Germline-derived CDR1 and CDR2 are MNHEY and SVGEGT. CDR3 amino acids: CASSSRGAGLPPSPLHF. CDR3 nucleotides: TGTGCCAGCAGTTCACGCGGGGCAGGGCTCCCTCCTTCACCCCTCCACTTT.